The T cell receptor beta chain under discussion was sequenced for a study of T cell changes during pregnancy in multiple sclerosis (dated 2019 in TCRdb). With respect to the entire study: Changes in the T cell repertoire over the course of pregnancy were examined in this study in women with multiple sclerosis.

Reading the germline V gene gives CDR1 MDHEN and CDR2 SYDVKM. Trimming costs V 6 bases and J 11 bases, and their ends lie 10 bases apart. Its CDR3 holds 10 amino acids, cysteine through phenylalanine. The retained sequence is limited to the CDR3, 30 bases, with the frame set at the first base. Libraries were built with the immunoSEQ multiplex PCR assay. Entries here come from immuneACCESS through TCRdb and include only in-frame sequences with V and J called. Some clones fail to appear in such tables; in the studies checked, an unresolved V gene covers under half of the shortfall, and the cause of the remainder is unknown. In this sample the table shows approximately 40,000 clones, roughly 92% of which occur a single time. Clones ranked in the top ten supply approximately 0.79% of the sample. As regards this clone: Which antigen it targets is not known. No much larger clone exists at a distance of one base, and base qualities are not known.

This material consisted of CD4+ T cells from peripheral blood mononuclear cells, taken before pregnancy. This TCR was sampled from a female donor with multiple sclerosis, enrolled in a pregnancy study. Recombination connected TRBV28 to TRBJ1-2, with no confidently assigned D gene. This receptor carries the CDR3 CASRGGRYTF. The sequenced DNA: TGTGCCAGCAGGGGCGGGAGGTACACCTTC.